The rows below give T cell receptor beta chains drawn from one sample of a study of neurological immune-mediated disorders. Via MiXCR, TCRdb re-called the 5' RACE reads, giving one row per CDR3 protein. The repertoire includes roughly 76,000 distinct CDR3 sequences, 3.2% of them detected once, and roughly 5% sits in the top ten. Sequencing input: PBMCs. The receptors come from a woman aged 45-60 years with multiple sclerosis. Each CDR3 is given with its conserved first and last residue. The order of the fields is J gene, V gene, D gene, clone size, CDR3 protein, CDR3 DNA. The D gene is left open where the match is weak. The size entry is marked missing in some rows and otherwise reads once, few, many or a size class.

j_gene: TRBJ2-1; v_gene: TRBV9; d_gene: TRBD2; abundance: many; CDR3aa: CASSWGLAGSNEQFF; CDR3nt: TGTGCCAGCAGCTGGGGACTAGCGGGGTCCAATGAGCAGTTCTTC
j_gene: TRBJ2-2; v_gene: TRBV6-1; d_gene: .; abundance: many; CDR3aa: CASSPPGGLFF; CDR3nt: TGTGCCAGCAGCCCCCCGGGGGGCCTGTTTTTT
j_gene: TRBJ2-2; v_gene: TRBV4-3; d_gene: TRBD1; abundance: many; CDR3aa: CASSRQPMSRGTGELFF; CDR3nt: TGCGCCAGCAGCAGACAACCTATGAGCAGGGGGACCGGGGAGCTGTTTTTT
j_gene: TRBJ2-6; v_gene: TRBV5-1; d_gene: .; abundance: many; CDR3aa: CASSLYISSGANVLTF; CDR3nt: TGCGCCAGCAGCTTGTACATAAGCTCTGGGGCCAACGTCCTGACTTTC
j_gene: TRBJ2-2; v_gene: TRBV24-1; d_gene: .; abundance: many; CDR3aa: CATMGGISTGELFF; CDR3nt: TGTGCCACCATGGGCGGTATTAGTACCGGGGAGCTGTTTTTT
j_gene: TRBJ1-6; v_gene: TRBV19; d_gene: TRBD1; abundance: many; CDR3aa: CASSMSKGQGGSPLHF; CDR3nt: TGTGCCAGCAGTATGAGCAAAGGACAGGGCGGGTCACCCCTCCACTTT
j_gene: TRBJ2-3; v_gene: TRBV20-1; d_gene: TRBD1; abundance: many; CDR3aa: CSATDRGFTDTQYF; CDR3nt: TGCAGTGCTACTGACAGGGGGTTCACAGATACGCAGTATTTT
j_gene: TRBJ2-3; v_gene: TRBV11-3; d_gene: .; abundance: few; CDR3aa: CASSLGQPTDTQYF; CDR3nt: TGTGCCAGCAGCTTAGGCCAGCCCACAGATACGCAGTATTTT
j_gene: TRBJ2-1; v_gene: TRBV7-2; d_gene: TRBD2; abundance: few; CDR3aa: CASSSPSGSNEQFF; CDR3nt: TGTGCCAGCAGCTCGCCTAGCGGGAGCAATGAGCAGTTCTTC
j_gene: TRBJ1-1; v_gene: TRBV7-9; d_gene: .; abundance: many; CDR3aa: CASSLRTSTGSEAFF; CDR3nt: TGTGCCAGCAGCTTAAGGACGTCGACGGGATCTGAAGCTTTCTTT
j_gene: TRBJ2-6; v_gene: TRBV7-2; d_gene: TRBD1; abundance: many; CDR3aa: CASSFRGYGANVLTF; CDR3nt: TGTGCCAGCAGCTTCAGGGGGTATGGGGCCAACGTCCTGACTTTC
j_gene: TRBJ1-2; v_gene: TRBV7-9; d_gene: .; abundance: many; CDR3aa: CASSADSYGYTF; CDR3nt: TGTGCCAGCAGCGCAGACAGCTATGGCTACACCTTC
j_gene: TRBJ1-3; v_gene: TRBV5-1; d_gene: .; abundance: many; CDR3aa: CASSLAGTRIGNTIYF; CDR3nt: TGCGCCAGCAGCTTGGCCGGGACAAGGATTGGAAACACCATATATTTT
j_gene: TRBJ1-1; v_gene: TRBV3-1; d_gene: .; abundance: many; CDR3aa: CASSQLSQGNTEAFF; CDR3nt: TGTGCCAGCAGCCAATTATCACAGGGTAACACTGAAGCTTTCTTT
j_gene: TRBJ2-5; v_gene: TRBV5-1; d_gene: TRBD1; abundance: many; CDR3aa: CASGYRDREETQYF; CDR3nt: TGCGCCAGCGGCTACCGGGACAGGGAGGAGACCCAGTACTTC
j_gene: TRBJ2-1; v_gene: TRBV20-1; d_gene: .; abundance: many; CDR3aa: CSARVASSGAGYNEQFF; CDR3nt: TGCAGTGCTAGAGTAGCCTCCTCGGGCGCAGGCTACAATGAGCAGTTCTTC
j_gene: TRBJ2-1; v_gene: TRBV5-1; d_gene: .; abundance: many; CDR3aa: CASSPRTAKTGNEQFF; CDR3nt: TGCGCCAGCAGCCCCCGGACAGCCAAAACAGGCAATGAGCAGTTCTTC
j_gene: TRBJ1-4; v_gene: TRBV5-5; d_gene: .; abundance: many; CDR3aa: CASSLYATNEKLFF; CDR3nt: TGTGCCAGCAGCTTGTATGCAACTAATGAAAAACTGTTTTTT
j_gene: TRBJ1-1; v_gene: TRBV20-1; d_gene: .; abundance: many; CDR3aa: CTTSGGRGLVAEAFF; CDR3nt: TGCACCACCTCGGGAGGCAGGGGTTTGGTTGCTGAAGCTTTCTTT
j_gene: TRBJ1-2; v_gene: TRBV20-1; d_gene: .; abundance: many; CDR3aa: CSAGDSTGPHGYTF; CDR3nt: TGCAGTGCTGGAGATTCAACAGGGCCCCATGGCTACACCTTC
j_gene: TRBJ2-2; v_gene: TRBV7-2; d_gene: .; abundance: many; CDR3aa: CASRPSGVPGELFF; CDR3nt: TGTGCCAGCAGACCCTCAGGGGTTCCCGGGGAGCTGTTTTTT
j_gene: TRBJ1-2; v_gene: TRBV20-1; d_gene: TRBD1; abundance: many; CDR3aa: CSARDYRQGGGYTF; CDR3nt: TGCAGTGCTAGAGATTATCGGCAGGGGGGTGGCTACACCTTC
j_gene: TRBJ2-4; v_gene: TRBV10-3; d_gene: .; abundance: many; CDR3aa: CAISDGLAKNIQYF; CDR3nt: TGTGCCATTTCAGACGGACTAGCCAAAAACATTCAGTACTTC
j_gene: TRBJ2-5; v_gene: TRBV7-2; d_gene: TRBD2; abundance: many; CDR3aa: CASSLVLAGTKETQYF; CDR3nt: TGTGCCAGCAGCTTAGTGCTAGCGGGGACGAAAGAGACCCAGTACTTC
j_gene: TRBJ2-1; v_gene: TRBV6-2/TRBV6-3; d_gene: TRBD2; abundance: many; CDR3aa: CASSYGLAGNNEQFF; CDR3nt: TGTGCCAGCAGTTACGGGCTAGCGGGTAACAATGAGCAGTTCTTC
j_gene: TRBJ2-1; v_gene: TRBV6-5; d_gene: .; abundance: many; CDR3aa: CASSYRGGEQFF; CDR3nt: TGTGCCAGCAGTTACAGGGGTGGTGAGCAGTTCTTC
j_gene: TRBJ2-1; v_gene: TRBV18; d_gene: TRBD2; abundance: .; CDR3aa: CASSPRLAGGSYNEQFF; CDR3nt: TGTGCCAGCTCACCCCGACTAGCGGGAGGTTCATACAATGAGCAGTTCTTC
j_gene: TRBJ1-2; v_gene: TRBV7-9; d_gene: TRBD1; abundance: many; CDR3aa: CASIPTGGGTYGYTF; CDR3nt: TGTGCCAGCATCCCCACAGGGGGGGGGACTTATGGCTACACCTTC
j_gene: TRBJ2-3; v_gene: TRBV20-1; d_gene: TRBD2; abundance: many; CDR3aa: CSARPVSSGGSDTQYF; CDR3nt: TGCAGTGCTAGGCCTGTCTCTAGCGGGGGTTCAGATACGCAGTATTTT
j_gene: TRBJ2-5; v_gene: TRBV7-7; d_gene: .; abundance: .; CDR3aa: CASSFTGSRETQYF; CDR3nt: TGTGCCAGCAGCTTCACCGGGAGTAGAGAGACCCAGTACTTC
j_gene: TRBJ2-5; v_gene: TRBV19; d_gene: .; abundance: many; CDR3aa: CASRTTNQETQYF; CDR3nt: TGTGCCAGTAGGACAACAAACCAAGAGACCCAGTACTTC
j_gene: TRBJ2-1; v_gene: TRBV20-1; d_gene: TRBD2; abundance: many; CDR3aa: CSARDGREQNEQFF; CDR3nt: TGCAGTGCTAGAGATGGGCGGGAGCAAAATGAGCAGTTCTTC
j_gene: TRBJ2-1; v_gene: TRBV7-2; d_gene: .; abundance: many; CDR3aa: CASSWTGVKSSYNEQFF; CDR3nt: TGTGCCAGCAGCTGGACGGGAGTAAAGAGCTCCTACAATGAGCAGTTCTTC
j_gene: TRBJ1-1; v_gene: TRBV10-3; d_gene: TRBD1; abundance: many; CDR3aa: CAISESDRLNTEAFF; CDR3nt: TGTGCCATCAGTGAGTCGGACAGGTTGAACACTGAAGCTTTCTTT
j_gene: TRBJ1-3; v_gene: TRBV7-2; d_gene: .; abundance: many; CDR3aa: CASRGPGAGNTIYF; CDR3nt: TGTGCCAGCAGGGGACCAGGGGCAGGAAACACCATATATTTT
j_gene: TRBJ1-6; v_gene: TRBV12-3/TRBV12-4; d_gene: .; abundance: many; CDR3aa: CASSLSGYNSPLHF; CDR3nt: TGTGCCAGCAGTTTATCAGGGTATAATTCACCCCTCCACTTT
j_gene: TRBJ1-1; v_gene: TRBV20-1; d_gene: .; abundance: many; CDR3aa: CSARDPGVGRGTEAFF; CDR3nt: TGCAGTGCTAGAGATCCGGGGGTGGGGAGAGGGACTGAAGCTTTCTTT
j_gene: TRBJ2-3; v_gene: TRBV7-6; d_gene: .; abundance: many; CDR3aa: CASSFSGGSQYF; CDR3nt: TGTGCCAGCAGCTTCTCAGGTGGATCGCAGTATTTT
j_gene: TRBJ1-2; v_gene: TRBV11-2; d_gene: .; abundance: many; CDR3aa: CASSLGFERSTWIYGYTF; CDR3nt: TGTGCCAGCAGCTTAGGGTTTGAGCGGAGCACATGGATCTATGGCTACACCTTC
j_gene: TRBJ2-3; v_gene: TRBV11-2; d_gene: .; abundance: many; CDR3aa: CASSFGEGTDTQYF; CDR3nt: TGTGCCAGCAGCTTTGGTGAGGGAACAGATACGCAGTATTTT
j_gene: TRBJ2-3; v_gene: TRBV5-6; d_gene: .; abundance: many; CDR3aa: CASSVGPRKGDTQYF; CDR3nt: TGTGCCAGCAGCGTGGGACCCAGGAAAGGAGATACGCAGTATTTT
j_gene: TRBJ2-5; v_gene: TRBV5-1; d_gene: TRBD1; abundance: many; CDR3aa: CASSLGAGTGGEETQYF; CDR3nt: TGCGCCAGCAGCTTGGGAGCAGGGACAGGGGGCGAGGAGACCCAGTACTTC
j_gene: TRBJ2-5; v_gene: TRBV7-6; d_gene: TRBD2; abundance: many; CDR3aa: CASSLAPPREGQGWTQYF; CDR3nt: TGTGCCAGCAGCTTAGCGCCTCCGCGGGAGGGCCAGGGTTGGACCCAGTACTTC
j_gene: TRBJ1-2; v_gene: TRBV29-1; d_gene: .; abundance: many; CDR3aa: CSVEPGPMYGYTF; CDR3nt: TGCAGCGTTGAACCTGGGCCCATGTATGGCTACACCTTC
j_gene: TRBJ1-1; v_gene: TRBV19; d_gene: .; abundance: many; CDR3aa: CASLRRTSWAF; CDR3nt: TGTGCCAGCCTCCGGAGAACCTCCTGGGCCTTT
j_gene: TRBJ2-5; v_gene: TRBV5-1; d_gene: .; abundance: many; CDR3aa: CASSLERGEETQYF; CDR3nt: TGCGCCAGCAGCCTGGAGAGGGGGGAAGAGACCCAGTACTTC
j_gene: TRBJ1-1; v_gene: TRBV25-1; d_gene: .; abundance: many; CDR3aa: CASRDGGSRAFF; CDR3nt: TGTGCCAGCAGGGATGGAGGGTCGAGAGCTTTCTTT
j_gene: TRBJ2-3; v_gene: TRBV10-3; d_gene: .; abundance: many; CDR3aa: CAIRAGNVNTDTQYF; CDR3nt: TGTGCCATCAGGGCCGGGAATGTGAACACAGATACGCAGTATTTT
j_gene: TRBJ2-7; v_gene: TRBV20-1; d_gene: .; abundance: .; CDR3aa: CSASIRNYEQYF; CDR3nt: TGCAGTGCTAGTATACGTAACTACGAGCAGTACTTC
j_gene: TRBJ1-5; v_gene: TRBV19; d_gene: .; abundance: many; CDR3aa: CASSVRGSNQPQHF; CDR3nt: TGTGCCAGTAGTGTCAGGGGTAGCAATCAGCCCCAGCATTTT
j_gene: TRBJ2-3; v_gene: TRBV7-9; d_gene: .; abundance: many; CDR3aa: CASSLEGGTDTQYF; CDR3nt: TGTGCCAGCAGCTTAGAAGGGGGAACAGATACGCAGTATTTT
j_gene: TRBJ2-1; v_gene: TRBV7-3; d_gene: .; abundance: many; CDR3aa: CASSFGPTNNEQFF; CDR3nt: TGTGCCAGCAGCTTCGGACCTACCAACAATGAGCAGTTCTTC
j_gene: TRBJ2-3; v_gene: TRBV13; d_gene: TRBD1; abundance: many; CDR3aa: CASSLTGGFSDTQYF; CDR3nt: TGTGCCAGCAGCTTAACAGGGGGCTTCTCAGATACGCAGTATTTT
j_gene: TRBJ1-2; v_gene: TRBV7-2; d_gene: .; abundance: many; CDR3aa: CATPQRGGYTF; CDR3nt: TGTGCCACCCCACAGAGGGGTGGCTACACCTTC
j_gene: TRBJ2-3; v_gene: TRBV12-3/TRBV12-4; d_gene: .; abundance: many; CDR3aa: CAIRLSLDTQYF; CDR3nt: TGTGCCATCCGTCTATCGTTGGATACGCAGTATTTT
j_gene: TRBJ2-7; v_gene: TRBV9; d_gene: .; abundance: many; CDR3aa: CASSVVDSSYEQYF; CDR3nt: TGTGCCAGCAGCGTAGTTGACTCCTCCTACGAGCAGTACTTC
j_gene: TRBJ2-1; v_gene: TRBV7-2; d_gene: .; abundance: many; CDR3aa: CASSFPNYNEQFF; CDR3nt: TGTGCCAGCAGCTTCCCCAACTACAATGAGCAGTTCTTC
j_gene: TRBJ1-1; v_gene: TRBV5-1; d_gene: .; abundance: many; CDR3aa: CASSLGPEMNTEAFF; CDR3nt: TGCGCCAGCAGCTTGGGCCCAGAGATGAACACTGAAGCTTTCTTT
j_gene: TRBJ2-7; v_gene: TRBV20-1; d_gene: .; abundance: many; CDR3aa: CSATGEGEGHLYLYEQYF; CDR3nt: TGCAGTGCTACGGGGGAGGGGGAGGGCCACTTGTACCTCTACGAGCAGTACTTC